This T cell receptor beta chain was recovered during a study of blood T cell repertoires in COVID-19. The CDR3 spans 18 residues. The germline gives CDR1 MGHRA, CDR2 YSYEKL. The junction had 10 bases not matched to a gene; V was cut back by 2 bases and J by 0 bases. Assay used: immunoSEQ multiplex PCR; TCRdb lists only in-frame clones, some missing. The profile shows approximately 290,000 clones, about 85% of them singletons. Sample: peripheral blood. The chain combines TRBV4-1 with TRBJ2-1; 7 bases fit TRBD1. The source of this sequence is a human donor with COVID-19, enrolled during active disease. The donor label of this sample is uncertain. This CDR3 is CASSQTRDSRSSYNEQFF. In DNA, the CDR3 is TGCGCCAGCAGCCAAACACGGGACAGCCGAAGCTCCTACAATGAGCAGTTCTTC.